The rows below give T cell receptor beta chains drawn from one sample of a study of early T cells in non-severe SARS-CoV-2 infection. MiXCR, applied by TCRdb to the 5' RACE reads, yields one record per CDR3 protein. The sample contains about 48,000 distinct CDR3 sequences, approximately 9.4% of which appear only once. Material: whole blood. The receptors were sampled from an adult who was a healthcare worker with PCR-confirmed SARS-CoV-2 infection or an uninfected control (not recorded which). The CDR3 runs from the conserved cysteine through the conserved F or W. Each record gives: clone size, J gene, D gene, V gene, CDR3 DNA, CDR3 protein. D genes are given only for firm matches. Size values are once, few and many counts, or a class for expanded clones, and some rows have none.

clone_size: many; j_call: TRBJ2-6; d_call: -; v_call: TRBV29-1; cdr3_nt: TGCAGCGCGGGAGCCTCTGGGGCCAACGTCCTGACTTTC; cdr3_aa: CSAGASGANVLTF
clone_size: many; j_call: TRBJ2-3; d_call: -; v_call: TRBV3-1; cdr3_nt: TGTGCCAGCCGCACCGAATTCACAGATACGCAGTATTTT; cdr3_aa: CASRTEFTDTQYF
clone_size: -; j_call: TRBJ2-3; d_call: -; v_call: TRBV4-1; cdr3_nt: TGCGCCAGCAGCCAAGTGCCGGACAGCACAGATACGCAGTATTTT; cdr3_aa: CASSQVPDSTDTQYF
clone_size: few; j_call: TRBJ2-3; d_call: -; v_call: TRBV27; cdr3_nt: TGTGCCAGCAGTTTAGGGTTGGGTACGCAGTATTTT; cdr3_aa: CASSLGLGTQYF
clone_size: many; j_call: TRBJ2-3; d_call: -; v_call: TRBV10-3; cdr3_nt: TGTGCCATCAGCGGAGCTTTTAGCACAGATACGCAGTATTTT; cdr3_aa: CAISGAFSTDTQYF
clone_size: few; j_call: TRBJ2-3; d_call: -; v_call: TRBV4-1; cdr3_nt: TGCGCCAGCAGCCAAGACATAGATACGCAGTATTTT; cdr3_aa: CASSQDIDTQYF
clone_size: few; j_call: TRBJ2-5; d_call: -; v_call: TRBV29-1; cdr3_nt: TGCAGCGTTGATCCTGGGTACTTC; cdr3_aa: CSVDPGYF
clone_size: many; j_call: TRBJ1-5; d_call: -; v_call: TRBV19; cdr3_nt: TGTGCCAGTAGTTGGGACGTTTATAGCAATCAGCCCCAGCATTTT; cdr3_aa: CASSWDVYSNQPQHF
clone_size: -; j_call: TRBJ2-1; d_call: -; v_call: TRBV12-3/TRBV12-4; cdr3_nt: TGTGCCGGGGGGAACTCCTACAATGAGCAGTTCTTC; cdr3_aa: CAGGNSYNEQFF
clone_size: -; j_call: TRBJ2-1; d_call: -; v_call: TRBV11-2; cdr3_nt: TGTGCCAGCAGCCCACGTCGGCTCGCGACCTACAATGAGCAGTTCTTC; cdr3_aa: CASSPRRLATYNEQFF
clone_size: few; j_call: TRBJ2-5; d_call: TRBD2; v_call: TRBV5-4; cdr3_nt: TGTGCCAGCAGACCATCCCCGCTAGCGGTCCTGTACCAAGAGACCCAGTACTTC; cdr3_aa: CASRPSPLAVLYQETQYF
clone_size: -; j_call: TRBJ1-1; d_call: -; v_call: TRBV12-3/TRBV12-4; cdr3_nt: TGTGCCAGCAGTCCAACGGGTTGGGGAGCTGAAGCTTTCTTT; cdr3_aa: CASSPTGWGAEAFF
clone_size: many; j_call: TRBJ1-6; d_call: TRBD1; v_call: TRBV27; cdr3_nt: TGTGCCAGCAGTCCCTTCGGACAGGGACGATCTTCACCCCTCCACTTT; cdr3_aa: CASSPFGQGRSSPLHF
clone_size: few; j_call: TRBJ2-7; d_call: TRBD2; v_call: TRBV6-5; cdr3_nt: TGTGCCAGCAGTACCTATAGCGGGAGGGCCTACGAGCAGTACTTC; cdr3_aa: CASSTYSGRAYEQYF
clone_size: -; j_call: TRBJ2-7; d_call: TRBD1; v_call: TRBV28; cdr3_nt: TGTGCCAGCAACGGAGCGGGACAGGGTTTCTACGAGCAGTACTTC; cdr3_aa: CASNGAGQGFYEQYF
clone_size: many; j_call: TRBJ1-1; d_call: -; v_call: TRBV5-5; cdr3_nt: TGTGCCAGCAGCCTTTTCATGAACACTGAAGCTTTCTTT; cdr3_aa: CASSLFMNTEAFF
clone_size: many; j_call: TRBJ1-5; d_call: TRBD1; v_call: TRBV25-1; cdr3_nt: TGTGCCAGCAGTGAACAGGGGGCTCAGCCCCAGCATTTT; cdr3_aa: CASSEQGAQPQHF
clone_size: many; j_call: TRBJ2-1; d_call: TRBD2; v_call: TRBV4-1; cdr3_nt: TGCGCCAGCAGCCAAGGGAGCCGCGGGAGTTACAATGAGCAGTTCTTC; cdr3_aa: CASSQGSRGSYNEQFF
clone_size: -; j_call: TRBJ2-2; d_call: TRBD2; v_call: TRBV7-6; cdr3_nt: TGTGCCAGCCGTCAGAGGGGTACTAGCGGGGCCAAGACCGGGGAGCTGTTTTTT; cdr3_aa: CASRQRGTSGAKTGELFF
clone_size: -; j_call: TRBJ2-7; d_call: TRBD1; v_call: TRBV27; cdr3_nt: TGTGCCAGTTCGGACAGGGGATCGAACGAGCAGTACTTC; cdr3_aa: CASSDRGSNEQYF
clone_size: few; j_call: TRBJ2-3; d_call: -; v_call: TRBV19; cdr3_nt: TGTGCCAGTAGTATGGGTGATACGCAGTATTTT; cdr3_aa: CASSMGDTQYF
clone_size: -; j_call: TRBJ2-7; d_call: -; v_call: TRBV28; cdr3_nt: TGTGCCAGCAGTTTCAGGCTAGCGCCCTACGAGCAGTACTTC; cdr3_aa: CASSFRLAPYEQYF
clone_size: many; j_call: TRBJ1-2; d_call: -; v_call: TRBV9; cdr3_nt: TGTGCCAGCAGCGTAGGGACAGCATCTTATGGCTACACCTTC; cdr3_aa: CASSVGTASYGYTF
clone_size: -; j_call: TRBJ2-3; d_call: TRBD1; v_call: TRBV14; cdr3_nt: TGTGCCAGCAGCCAAGATTGGGACAGGACAGATACGCAGTATTTT; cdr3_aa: CASSQDWDRTDTQYF
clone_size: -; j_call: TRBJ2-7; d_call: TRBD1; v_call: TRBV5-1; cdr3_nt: TGCGCCAGCAGCCAACGGACAGGGGCGCTCGGATCCTACGAGCAGTACTTC; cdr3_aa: CASSQRTGALGSYEQYF
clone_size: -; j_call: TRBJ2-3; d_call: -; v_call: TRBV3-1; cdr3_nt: TGTGCCAGCAGCCTCATAATGGTTGAGACGCAGTATTTT; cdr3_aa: CASSLIMVETQYF
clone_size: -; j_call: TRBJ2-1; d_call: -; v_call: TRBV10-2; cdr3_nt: TGCGCCAGCTGTGAGTATCGGAGCGCAAACAATGAGCAGTTCTTC; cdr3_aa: CASCEYRSANNEQFF
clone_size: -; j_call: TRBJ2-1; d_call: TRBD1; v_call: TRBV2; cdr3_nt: TGTGCCAGCAGTGAGAACAGGGGGTACTACAATGAGCAGTTCTTC; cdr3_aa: CASSENRGYYNEQFF
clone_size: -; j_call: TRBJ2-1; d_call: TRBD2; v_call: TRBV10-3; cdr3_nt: TGTGCCATCAGCTCACTAGCGGGAGATACGAATGAGCAGTTCTTC; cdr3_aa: CAISSLAGDTNEQFF